A selection of T cell receptor beta chains follows, all from one sample in a study of response to subunit inactivated influenza vaccine. TCRdb re-analysed the RT-PCR reads in MiXCR, keeping a single row per CDR3 protein. The table has about 830,000 distinct CDR3 sequences, roughly 18% seen once. The source was PBMCs from blood, collected 5 days after vaccination. These receptors all stem from a man aged 50 to 59 who received an inactivated influenza vaccine. The CDR3 runs from the conserved cysteine through the conserved F or W. The D gene is left open where the match is weak. Not all rows give a size; the values are once, few, many and, for expanded clones, a class.

clone size	J gene	D gene	V gene	CDR3 protein	CDR3 DNA
few	TRBJ2-7	TRBD1	TRBV9	CASSVGGTGGFYEQYF	TGTGCCAGCAGCGTAGGGGGGACAGGGGGATTTTACGAGCAGTACTTC
.	TRBJ2-5	.	TRBV30	CAWSQSRDPRF	TGTGCCTGGAGCCAATCTAGGGATCCCCGCTTC
.	TRBJ2-7	.	TRBV20-1	CSARISRWTYEQYF	TGCAGTGCTAGGATTAGCCGTTGGACCTACGAGCAGTACTTC
.	TRBJ1-2	TRBD1	TRBV20-1	CSARTGGEGYTF	TGCAGTGCTCGGACAGGGGGAGAGGGCTACACCTTC
.	TRBJ2-5	.	TRBV14	CASSHSPGSEETQYF	TGTGCCAGCAGCCACTCCCCGGGAAGCGAAGAGACCCAGTACTTC
few	TRBJ2-7	.	TRBV6-2/TRBV6-3	CASSYSLTVQYF	TGTGCCAGCAGTTATTCTCTTACGGTGCAGTACTTC
few	TRBJ2-7	TRBD2	TRBV7-2	CASSPGTSGRIMYF	TGTGCCAGCAGCCCGGGGACTAGCGGGAGAATCATGTACTTC
few	TRBJ2-7	TRBD1	TRBV10-3	CAIRGTGSYEQYF	TGTGCCATCAGAGGGACAGGGTCCTACGAGCAGTACTTC
.	TRBJ2-1	.	TRBV4-1	CASSQDLDSTRNEQFF	TGCGCCAGCAGCCAAGACTTGGACAGTACGCGGAATGAGCAGTTCTTC
few	TRBJ2-3	.	TRBV5-1	CASSWMGGADTQYF	TGCGCCAGCAGCTGGATGGGCGGGGCAGATACGCAGTATTTT
few	TRBJ2-1	.	TRBV7-8	CASSSIGRFRSQFF	TGTGCCAGCAGCTCCATAGGACGGTTTCGGTCCCAGTTCTTC
few	TRBJ2-5	.	TRBV5-1	CASSLGGTDLQETQYF	TGCGCCAGCAGCTTGGGTGGGACGGACCTTCAAGAGACCCAGTACTTC
few	TRBJ2-3	.	TRBV6-1	CATGPTDTQYF	TGTGCCACCGGTCCAACAGATACGCAGTATTTT
few	TRBJ1-1	.	TRBV5-1	CASSLARGIMNTEAFF	TGCGCCAGCAGCTTGGCCCGCGGGATTATGAACACTGAAGCTTTCTTT
.	TRBJ1-2	.	TRBV4-1	CASSQVTGGAAGYTF	TGCGCCAGCAGCCAAGTAACAGGAGGGGCCGCTGGCTACACCTTC
few	TRBJ2-7	TRBD2	TRBV28	CASSSGTSGTYYEQYF	TGTGCCAGCAGTTCCGGGACTAGCGGGACGTACTACGAGCAGTACTTC
few	TRBJ1-6	.	TRBV4-3	CASSQGLKNSPLHF	TGCGCCAGCAGCCAAGGACTAAAAAATTCACCCCTCCACTTT
few	TRBJ1-1	.	TRBV4-3	CASSQVQGGVTEAFF	TGCGCCAGCAGCCAAGTCCAGGGAGGCGTCACTGAAGCTTTCTTT
few	TRBJ2-7	TRBD2	TRBV10-3	CAIRLTSATYEQYF	TGTGCCATCAGGCTGACTAGCGCAACCTACGAGCAGTACTTC
.	TRBJ2-7	TRBD1	TRBV20-1	CSAPRTGRHEQYF	TGCAGTGCCCCTCGGACAGGCCGGCACGAGCAGTACTTC